The 14 T cell receptor beta chains below all came from one sample that was sequenced in a study of blood T cell repertoires in COVID-19. TCRdb's table, derived via immunoSEQ multiplex PCR, lists solely in-frame clones and lacks some. The sample carries over 70,000 clones, less than 95% recorded once. Input material: peripheral blood. The origin of the receptors is a man younger than 35 with COVID-19, enrolled during active disease.

J is TRBJ2-7 and V is TRBV9, with TRBD2 matching over 9 bases. CDR3 length equals 16 residues. V gave up 0 bases and J gave up 5 bases; unmatched junction bases: 9. Germline CDR1 is SGDLS and CDR2 is YYNGEE. In nucleotides, the CDR3 is TGTGCCAGCAGCGTAGGGGGTAGCGGGAGTTGGAACGAGCAGTACTTC. It specifies CASSVGGSGSWNEQYF.

V usage is TRBV9 and J usage is TRBJ2-2; D is unclear. The CDR3 is 16 amino acids. Trimming stripped 3 bases from V and 4 bases from J, with 16 bases between. Germline assignment: CDR1 SGDLS and CDR2 YYNGEE. CDR3 bases: TGTGCCAGCAGCGGACGGGTTTCTGGGTCCACCGGGGAGCTGTTTTTT. Translated, it gives CASSGRVSGSTGELFF.

This chain joins TRBV28 and TRBJ2-4, with 12 bases aligning to TRBD2. V dropped 6 bases and J dropped 0; count of bases not matched to a gene: 6. Per germline, CDR1 MDHEN and CDR2 SYDVKM. The CDR3 totals 17 residues. The CDR3 spells CASRSTSGRLAKNIQYF. The DNA for the CDR3 is TGTGCCAGCAGGTCGACTAGCGGGAGATTAGCCAAAAACATTCAGTACTTC.

V usage is TRBV4-3 and J usage is TRBJ2-7, with 8 bases that match TRBD1. J was trimmed by 2 bases and V by 1 base; bases with no gene match: 7. CDR3 length equals 16 residues. CDR1 is LGHNA, CDR2 YSLEER, per germline. CDR3 region: CASSQAWDRRAYEQYF. In DNA, the CDR3 is TGCGCCAGCAGCCAAGCGTGGGACAGGCGGGCCTACGAGCAGTACTTC.

V usage is TRBV5-4 and J usage is TRBJ2-1; possible D gene TRBD2, 5 bases. The CDR3 has 16 amino acids. Germline values: CDR1 SGHNT, CDR2 YYREEE (reference sequence). V shed 0 bases and J shed 8 bases, with 18 bases lying between them. CDR3: CASSLEGLARTDEQFF. The CDR3 DNA follows: TGTGCCAGCAGCTTGGAAGGGCTAGCTAGGACCGATGAGCAGTTCTTC.

J is TRBJ2-1 and V is TRBV29-1; 9 nucleotides align to TRBD1. CDR1 and CDR2 (germline): SQVTM, ANQGSEA. The CDR3 runs 15 residues. V was clipped by 4 bases and J by 10 bases; unmatched bases: 14. CDR3 in DNA: TGCAGCGTTGTGGGGGGGGCCGGGACAGGGTCCGAGCAGTTCTTC. It specifies CSVVGGAGTGSEQFF.

V gene TRBV7-8 combines with J gene TRBJ2-7; D is ambiguous. The CDR3 loop spans 14 amino acids. V gave up 0 bases and J gave up 1 base, with 7 bases separating them. Germline V gene lookup returns CDR1 SGHVS and CDR2 FQNEAQ. CDR3 sequence (DNA): TGTGCCAGCAGCTTAGCGGCCAGTTCCTACGAGCAGTACTTC. Residues: CASSLAASSYEQYF.

The chain recombines TRBV4-3 with TRBJ2-1; 10 bases match TRBD1. Germline assignment: CDR1 LGHNA and CDR2 YSLEER. CDR3 length: 17 residues. V was clipped by 4 bases and J by 2 bases; unmatched bases: 8. The CDR3 loop reads CASSPTGTGDPYNEQFF. For the CDR3, the DNA is TGCGCCAGCAGCCCCACGGGGACAGGGGACCCCTACAATGAGCAGTTCTTC.

The J gene is TRBJ2-7, the V gene TRBV18; TRBD1 matches 7 bases. The CDR3 has 14 amino acids. Germline loops: CDR1 KGHSH, CDR2 LQKENI. Trimming at V came to 0 bases and at J to 3 bases, leaving 2 bases not matched to a gene. The DNA of the CDR3 is TGTGCCAGCTCACCACCGACAGGGATCTACGAGCAGTACTTC. It codes for CASSPPTGIYEQYF.

The gene calls are TRBV2 and TRBJ1-2; D is uncertain. V was clipped by 1 base and J by 2 bases, with 8 bases between them. From germline, CDR1 is SNHLY and CDR2 FYNNEI. The CDR3 is 14 residues long. The CDR3 loop is CASSEGEANYGYTF. The CDR3 nucleotides are TGTGCCAGCAGTGAAGGGGAGGCCAACTATGGCTACACCTTC. Supplemented by reference TRBV2 and TRBJ1-2, the full variable domain reads EPEVTQTPSHQVTQMGQEVILRCVPISNHLYFYWYRQILGQKVEFLVSFYNNEISEKSEIFDDQFSVERPDGSNFTLKIRSTKLEDSAMYFCASSEGEANYGYTFGSGTRLTVV.

The chain couples TRBV4-3 to TRBJ2-7; maybe TRBD2 (6 bases). The V gene lost 2 bases and the J gene lost 6 bases, with 20 bases spanning the gap. The CDR3 sequence is 16 residues long. Germline V lookup: CDR1 LGHNA, CDR2 YSLEER. The CDR3 DNA is TGCGCCAGCAGCCAATCCGACACCGGGGGAGGTTCCGAGCAGTACTTC. It yields the protein CASSQSDTGGGSEQYF.

This clone was observed a handful of times. The chain links TRBV3-1 (or the pseudogene TRBV3-2) to TRBJ2-1, with 10 bases lining up with TRBD1. With V trimmed by 4 bases and J by 7 bases, 7 bases remained unmatched. Germline lookup yields CDR1 LGHDT and CDR2 YNNKEL (reference sequence). The CDR3 sequence is 15 residues long. CDR3 sequence reads: CASSPGTGDSNEQFF. CDR3 nucleotides: TGTGCCAGCAGCCCCGGGACAGGGGATTCAAATGAGCAGTTCTTC.

CDR3 region: CAWSPGGGYTF. The CDR3 DNA sequence: TGTGCCTGGAGTCCGGGGGGTGGCTACACCTTC. The rearrangement links TRBV30 to TRBJ1-2; possibly TRBD1 for D (5 bases). This CDR3 has 11 amino acids. Germline CDR1 reads GTSNPN; CDR2 reads SVGIG (reference sequence). Trimming removed 2 bases at V and 7 bases at J, with 8 bases between.

The chain combines TRBV28 with TRBJ1-1; no definite D call. This CDR3 has 13 residues. Between the trimmed V and J ends, which lost 8 bases and 0 bases, there was a span of 10 bases. Germline loops: CDR1 MDHEN, CDR2 SYDVKM. In DNA form, the CDR3 reads TGTGCCAGCGGAGGAGTGATGAACACTGAAGCTTTCTTT. Its translation: CASGGVMNTEAFF.